These 31 T cell receptor beta chains came from one sample sequenced in a study of post-analysis software for immune sequencing data. General study points: The study found TRBV5-6, TRBV5-1 and TRBV20-1 among about 5 TRBV segments more frequent in patients than controls.

Antigen specificity for these receptors is unknown. Researchers reported that TCR beta cDNA libraries carried unique molecular identifiers. TCRdb passed the PCR reads through MiXCR, listing each CDR3 protein once. The sample includes hundreds of thousands of distinct CDR3 sequences, approximately 37% of them seen just once. Source material: blood. These receptors were obtained from a girl aged 2 to 10 with multiple sclerosis.

There are many counts of this clonotype. The rearrangement uses TRBV27 and TRBJ1-6; D is uncertain. The CDR3 extends over 15 amino acids. CDR1 MNHEY and CDR2 SMNVEV come from the germline V gene (reference sequence). Trimming stripped 5 bases from V and 6 bases from J, with 14 bases between. CDR3 protein: CASSLTRIFNSPLHF. The CDR3 DNA reads TGTGCCAGCAGTCTAACCAGGATTTTTAATTCACCCCTCCACTTT.

The rearrangement links TRBV28 to TRBJ2-7, with D tentatively TRBD1 (6 bases). This CDR3 is built from 14 residues. The V end lost 5 bases, the J end lost 0 bases, and 11 bases lay between the germline ends. Germline V gene lookup returns CDR1 MDHEN and CDR2 SYDVKM. The CDR3 reads CASSTGTHSYEQYF. The CDR3 DNA follows: TGTGCCAGCAGTACCGGGACACACTCCTACGAGCAGTACTTC.

V is TRBV5-1 and J is TRBJ1-1; possible D gene TRBD1, 6 bases. V lost 4 bases and J lost 1, with 11 bases in between. The CDR3 has 14 amino acids. The germline V gene encodes CDR1 SGHRS and CDR2 YFSETQ. CDR3 nucleotide sequence: TGCGCCAGCAGCCCGACAGGACCGAACACTGAAGCTTTCTTT. Its protein product is CASSPTGPNTEAFF.

Only a few counts were recorded for this clonotype. The V gene is TRBV19, the J gene TRBJ2-3; either TRBD1 or TRBD2 may supply D (5 bases each). Germline CDR1 reads LNHDA; CDR2 reads SQIVND (reference sequence). The CDR3 consists of 15 residues. V gave up 3 bases and J gave up 0 bases, with 10 bases separating them. CDR3 residues: CASSMRGPSTDTQYF. For the CDR3, the DNA is TGTGCCAGTAGTATGAGGGGCCCTAGCACAGATACGCAGTATTTT.

This clonotype was observed a few times. This chain links TRBV28 with TRBJ2-3, with D possibly TRBD2 on 5 matching bases. From germline, CDR1 is MDHEN and CDR2 SYDVKM. The germline V and J ends were trimmed by 10 bases and 1 base, with 12 bases remaining between them. The CDR3 runs to 13 residues. The CDR3 protein is CATYRTRTDTQYF. In DNA form, the CDR3 reads TGTGCCACCTATCGGACTCGCACAGATACGCAGTATTTT.

The sample holds many counts of this clonotype. Written as DNA, the CDR3 is TGTGCCAGCAGCTTAAGTGAAGCGACTAGCGTTAACATTCAGTACTTC. As protein: CASSLSEATSVNIQYF. The J gene is TRBJ2-4, the V gene TRBV7-9, with 8 nucleotides matching TRBD2. V was pared by 2 bases and J by 7 bases, with 10 bases of the junction left unmatched. The CDR3 totals 16 residues. CDR1 is SEHNR, CDR2 FQNEAQ, per germline (reference sequence).

The chain is built from TRBV6-6 and TRBJ1-5; no clear D gene. CDR1 and CDR2 (germline): MNHNY, SVGAGI (reference sequence). The CDR3 runs 16 residues. The V gene lost 2 bases and the J gene lost 1 base, with 12 bases spanning the gap. The CDR3 DNA sequence: TGTGCCAGCAGTTACGGGGTGCAGCCGAGCAATCAGCCCCAGCATTTT. Translated, it gives CASSYGVQPSNQPQHF.

This clonotype was seen a handful of times. This chain links TRBV28 with TRBJ2-1, with D perhaps TRBD2 (6 bases). This CDR3 is built from 13 residues. Germline lookup yields CDR1 MDHEN and CDR2 SYDVKM. Here the CDR3 DNA reads TGTGTCGCGGGGCGGATCCTTTACAATGAGCAGTTCTTC. Encoded protein: CVAGRILYNEQFF.

The chain has TRBV2 and TRBJ1-2; D may be TRBD1 (5 bases). Deletions cut 6 bases from V and 7 bases from J, with 9 bases between. The CDR3 is made up of 11 amino acids. Germline values: CDR1 SNHLY, CDR2 FYNNEI. For the CDR3, the DNA is TGTGCCAGCAGACCAGGGTTTGGCTACACCTTC. Translated, it gives CASRPGFGYTF.

CDR3 protein: CASSFSQRSSYEQYF. The CDR3 DNA reads as TGTGCCAGCAGTTTCAGCCAGCGGTCCTCCTACGAGCAGTACTTC. The genes are TRBV12-3 or TRBV12-4 and TRBJ2-7, with D possibly being TRBD2 (5 bases). V was shortened by 3 bases and J by 0 bases, with 12 bases between the two germline ends. The CDR3 totals 15 residues.

The table lists this clonotype with a few counts. The CDR3 loop is CASSSVLQLPSYNEQFF. As DNA, the CDR3 is TGTGCCAGCAGTTCAGTATTACAGCTACCTTCCTACAATGAGCAGTTCTTC. The rearrangement uses TRBV12-3 or TRBV12-4 and TRBJ2-1, with no clear D. Trimming pared 4 bases from V and 1 base from J, leaving 17 bases between. This CDR3 region has 17 residues.

The V and J genes are TRBV4-2 and TRBJ1-5; tentative D call: TRBD1 (5 bases). The CDR3 contains 16 residues. Germline assignment: CDR1 LGHNA and CDR2 YNFKEQ. V lost 4 bases, J lost 6 bases, and 19 bases lay in between. The CDR3 DNA sequence: TGTGCCAGCAGCCTCAGTCGGGACCGCTACTTTCAGCCCCAGCATTTT. This translates into CASSLSRDRYFQPQHF.

This chain connects TRBV28 to TRBJ1-1; D call uncertain. V was cut by 1 base and J by 11 bases, with 11 bases left in between. Germline values: CDR1 MDHEN, CDR2 SYDVKM. CDR3 length: 12 amino acids. The CDR3 reads CASSLSGGGAFF. The CDR3, as DNA: TGTGCCAGCAGTTTATCAGGAGGAGGCGCTTTCTTT.

The chain links TRBV10-3 to TRBJ1-5; weak D call: TRBD1 (5 bases). This CDR3 is 13 amino acids long. Germline CDR1 and CDR2: ENHRY and SYGVKD. V dropped 9 bases and J dropped 6 bases, with 15 bases sitting between them. The CDR3 DNA follows: TGTGCCATTCGGAGAGGGGATGGTCAGCCCCAGCATTTT. It codes for CAIRRGDGQPQHF.

The V gene is TRBV29-1, the J gene TRBJ2-1; no clear D gene. Germline values: CDR1 SQVTM, CDR2 ANQGSEA. This CDR3 is 11 amino acids long. Between the trimmed V and J ends, which lost 1 base and 5 bases, there was a span of 3 bases. The CDR3: CSVEGNNEQFF. The CDR3 DNA is TGCAGCGTTGAAGGTAACAATGAGCAGTTCTTC.

This clonotype has more than one count but fewer than ten. The CDR3 loop reads CASSDTSYNSPLHF. The CDR3 coding sequence is TGTGCCAGCAGCGATACGTCCTATAATTCACCCCTCCACTTT. The chain uses TRBV7-2 and TRBJ1-6; D is ambiguous. The CDR3 totals 14 residues. Germline V lookup: CDR1 SGHTA, CDR2 FQGNSA. The V end was cut by 5 bases, the J end by 1 base, with 6 bases between. Combining the CDR3 with reference TRBV7-2 and TRBJ1-6 gives the whole variable domain GAGVSQSPSNKVTEKGKDVELRCDPISGHTALYWYRQSLGQGLEFLIYFQGNSAPDKSGLPSDRFSAERTGGSVSTLTIQRTQQEDSAVYLCASSDTSYNSPLHFGNGTRLTVT.

This clonotype was observed a handful of times. This chain links TRBV7-9 with TRBJ2-5; weak D call: TRBD1 (5 bases). The CDR3 covers 16 residues. Trimming cost V 5 bases and J 5 bases, with 21 bases left between them. Germline-derived CDR1 and CDR2 are SEHNR and FQNEAQ (reference sequence). CDR3 residues: CASSLLTGGAQETQYF. The CDR3 region has the DNA TGTGCCAGCAGCCTCCTGACCGGTGGGGCCCAGGAGACCCAGTACTTC.

This chain connects TRBV28 to TRBJ2-7, with TRBD1 identical over 8 bases. The DNA end is more similar to TRBJ2-4, so the J call may be wrong. Germline CDR1 reads MDHEN; CDR2 reads SYDVKM. This CDR3 spans 15 amino acids. The CDR3 nucleotides are TGTGCCAGCAGTACGGCAGGGGGCTTTGGGGACATTCAGTACTTC. Translated: CASSTAGGFGDIQYF.

This chain joins TRBV11-2 and TRBJ1-6, with D possibly matching TRBD1 (5 bases). Germline CDR1 reads SGHAT; CDR2 reads FQNNGV. This CDR3 spans 15 amino acids. V gave up 0 bases and J gave up 7 bases, with 10 bases separating them. The CDR3 spells CASSLDRVKNSPLHF. CDR3 in DNA: TGTGCCAGCAGCTTAGACAGGGTTAAGAATTCACCCCTCCACTTT.

The rearrangement uses TRBV29-1 and TRBJ2-1, with 10 bases lining up with TRBD2. CDR1 and CDR2 (germline): SQVTM, ANQGSEA. The CDR3 sequence is 16 residues long. Trimming removed 1 base from V and 4 bases from J; junction bases left unmatched: 7. CDR3 loop: CSVEGRAGGEYNEQFF. The CDR3 DNA reads as TGCAGCGTTGAAGGACGAGCGGGGGGGGAGTACAATGAGCAGTTCTTC.

V is TRBV7-9 and J is TRBJ2-1, with 13 bases matching TRBD2. The DNA end lines up better with TRBJ2-7; the J call may be wrong. The germline gives CDR1 SEHNR, CDR2 FQNEAQ (reference sequence). This CDR3 region has 16 residues. As DNA, the CDR3 is TGTGCCAGCAGCTCGGGACTAGCGGGGCCCTACAATGAGCAGTACTTC. It is translated as CASSSGLAGPYNEQYF.

V and J are TRBV6-2 or TRBV6-3 and TRBJ1-2; perhaps TRBD1 as D (6 bases). The germline gives CDR1 MNHEY, CDR2 SVGEGT. The CDR3 spans 14 residues. Trimming removed 6 bases from V and 7 bases from J, with 18 bases in between. The CDR3 loop reads CASSRDRRGGGYTF. In DNA form, the CDR3 reads TGTGCCAGCAGCCGTGACAGGAGAGGAGGTGGCTACACCTTC.

This clonotype was detected a few times. V gene TRBV12-3 or TRBV12-4 combines with J gene TRBJ2-5; TRBD1 matches at 8 bases. This CDR3 is 14 amino acids long. Trimming at V came to 5 bases and at J to 3 bases, leaving 5 bases not matched to a gene. The CDR3 spells CASSLLDREETQYF. CDR3 nucleotide sequence: TGTGCCAGCAGTCTGCTGGACAGGGAAGAGACCCAGTACTTC.

The V and J genes are TRBV5-8 and TRBJ2-5; maybe TRBD1 (6 bases). V dropped 5 bases and J dropped 3 bases, with 17 bases sitting between them. Germline V gene data show CDR1 as SGHTS and CDR2 as YDEGEE. The CDR3 spans 15 residues. The CDR3 reads CASRPLYSGEETQYF. The DNA for the CDR3 is TGTGCCAGCAGACCCCTTTATTCAGGGGAAGAGACCCAGTACTTC. Based on the CDR3 plus reference TRBV5-8 and TRBJ2-5, the full variable domain is EAGVTQSPTHLIKTRGQQATLRCSPISGHTSVYWYQQALGLGLQFLLWYDEGEERNRGNFPPRFSGRQFPNYSSELNVNALELEDSALYLCASRPLYSGEETQYFGPGTRLLVL.

CDR3 nucleotide sequence: TGTGCCAGCAGTTACCCGGGTCCGGGCTACGAGCAGTACTTC. It encodes CASSYPGPGYEQYF. This sequence joins TRBV6-6 and TRBJ2-7; no reliable D call. Germline V lookup: CDR1 MNHNY, CDR2 SVGAGI (reference sequence). The length of the CDR3 is 14 residues. Trimming removed 2 bases at V and 3 bases at J, with 11 bases between.

This clonotype was seen a handful of times. The V and J genes are TRBV9 and TRBJ2-3; D remains unclear. The CDR3 runs 12 residues. V was clipped by 0 bases and J by 5 bases, with 4 bases between them. Germline V gene data show CDR1 as SGDLS and CDR2 as YYNGEE. The CDR3 DNA reads TGTGCCAGCAGCGTAGTCGTAGATACGCAGTATTTT. Amino acids: CASSVVVDTQYF.

This clonotype was recorded a few times. The J gene is TRBJ2-7, the V gene TRBV27, with D possibly TRBD1 on 6 matching bases. CDR3 length: 13 amino acids. Trimming stripped 6 bases from V and 3 bases from J, with 12 bases between. CDR1 and CDR2 (germline): MNHEY, SMNVEV (reference sequence). The DNA of the CDR3 is TGTGCCAGCAGAGCCGACAGGAGCTACGAGCAGTACTTC. Translating gives CASRADRSYEQYF.

The table lists this clonotype with a few counts. The chain combines TRBV6-2 or TRBV6-3 with TRBJ2-1; a possible D gene is TRBD1 (6 bases). Germline V CDR1 and CDR2: MNHEY, SVGEGT. Trimming shortened V by 2 bases and J by 6 bases, and 11 bases separated the two germline ends. There are 14 residues in the CDR3. CDR3 amino acids: CASSYQGRANEQFF. The CDR3, as DNA: TGTGCCAGCAGTTACCAGGGGAGAGCCAATGAGCAGTTCTTC.

Worth noting for this clonotype: A read error may explain this, as a much larger clone is one base away. This chain's CDR3 is CASSSKGYEQYF. CDR3 nucleotide sequence: TGTGCCAGCAGTTCAAAGGGCTACGAGCAGTACTTC. The chain recombines TRBV28 with TRBJ2-7; D gene unclear. The CDR3 runs to 12 residues. From germline, CDR1 is MDHEN and CDR2 SYDVKM. Trimming took off 4 bases at V and 3 bases at J, with 7 bases between the two ends.

The rearrangement links TRBV11-2 to TRBJ1-1, with D maybe TRBD1 (5 bases). Trimming stripped 1 base from V and 1 base from J, with 10 bases between. The germline CDR1 and CDR2 sequences are SGHAT and FQNNGV. The CDR3 loop spans 15 amino acids. The CDR3 sequence is CASSLVAQGNTEAFF. In DNA form, the CDR3 reads TGTGCCAGCAGCTTAGTAGCCCAGGGGAACACTGAAGCTTTCTTT.

The V call is TRBV24-1, the J call TRBJ2-1; D gene unclear. From germline, CDR1 is KGHDR and CDR2 SFDVKD. The CDR3 is 14 amino acids. Deletions cut 4 bases from V and 0 bases from J, with 6 bases between. The CDR3 sequence: CATSEISSYNEQFF. In DNA, the CDR3 is TGTGCCACCAGTGAAATAAGCTCCTACAATGAGCAGTTCTTC.